The 8 T cell receptor beta chains given below trace back to one sample, sequenced in a study of glioma-infiltrating T cells after dendritic cell vaccination. Method: immunoSEQ multiplex PCR; TCRdb's copy keeps in-frame clones and lacks some. The sample consists of some 99,000 clones, 80% of them appearing once. Time point of the sample: after dendritic cell vaccination, including at tumor progression/relapse. This specimen was blood, taken after dendritic cell vaccination. The receptors stem from a human donor with glioblastoma.

The chain is built from TRBV5-1 and TRBJ1-2; 8 bases align to TRBD1. CDR1 and CDR2 from the germline V gene are SGHRS and YFSETQ. This CDR3 has 14 amino acids. With 3 bases clipped from V and 3 bases from J, the junction kept 4 bases outside the gene matches. Here the CDR3 DNA reads TGCGCCAGCAGCTCAGGGGGCGCGGACTATGGCTACACCTTC. Translated, it gives CASSSGGADYGYTF.

This chain joins TRBV9 and TRBJ2-1; 9 bases line up with TRBD1. The germline gives CDR1 SGDLS, CDR2 YYNGEE. The CDR3 extends over 18 amino acids. The V and J ends lost 3 bases and 1 base, in that order; junction bases with no gene match: 11. The CDR3 loop is CASSAHSRGTGSYNEQFF. The CDR3 nucleotides are TGTGCCAGCAGCGCGCACTCCCGCGGGACAGGGTCCTACAATGAGCAGTTCTTC.

The rearrangement uses TRBV29-1 and TRBJ2-1, with unresolved D. Trimming removed 7 bases from V and 6 bases from J, with 10 bases in between. The CDR3 loop spans 11 amino acids. Germline V CDR1 and CDR2: SQVTM, ANQGSEA. CDR3 sequence: CSGGISNEQFF. The CDR3, as DNA: TGCAGCGGCGGAATAAGCAATGAGCAGTTCTTC.

The chain joins TRBV15 to TRBJ1-5, with 9 bases aligning to TRBD1. The V and J ends lost 5 bases and 7 bases, in that order; junction bases with no gene match: 15. Germline assignment: CDR1 LNHNV and CDR2 YYDKDF (reference sequence). The CDR3 has 17 amino acids. The CDR3 here is CATSQARPGQGGQPQHF. The CDR3 DNA follows: TGTGCCACCAGCCAGGCTCGACCGGGACAGGGAGGCCAGCCCCAGCATTTT.

V gene TRBV6-1 combines with J gene TRBJ1-2, with TRBD1 identical over 8 bases. V trimming: 4 bases; J trimming: 4 bases; junction bases outside the gene matches: 17. Germline CDR1 MNHNS, CDR2 SASEGT. The CDR3 runs to 18 residues. The CDR3 loop is CASSVGILEDRELYGYTF. The CDR3 bases are TGTGCCAGCAGTGTCGGCATATTAGAGGACAGGGAGCTCTATGGCTACACCTTC.

This chain joins TRBV18 and TRBJ2-7, with D possibly TRBD2 on 5 matching bases. V lost 2 bases and J lost 7, with 9 bases in between. Germline CDR1 reads KGHSH; CDR2 reads LQKENI. CDR3 length: 12 amino acids. The CDR3 DNA sequence: TGTGCCAGCTCACCAGCCTCGGGGGAGCAGTACTTC. As protein: CASSPASGEQYF.

The chain has TRBV6-1 and TRBJ2-3, with D maybe TRBD2 (5 bases). Looked up from germline, CDR1 is MNHNS and CDR2 is SASEGT. The CDR3 sequence is 15 residues long. Trimming stripped 6 bases from V and 0 bases from J, with 13 bases between. CDR3 protein: CASRRQEGSTDTQYF. The DNA of the CDR3 is TGTGCCAGCAGAAGACAAGAGGGTAGCACAGATACGCAGTATTTT.

CDR3 residues: CASHQGADGANVLTF. CDR3 nucleotides: TGTGCCAGCCATCAGGGGGCGGATGGGGCCAACGTCCTGACTTTC. The rearrangement joins TRBV19 to TRBJ2-6, with 8 bases identical to TRBD1. The length of the CDR3 is 15 residues. The germline V gene encodes CDR1 LNHDA and CDR2 SQIVND (reference sequence). V shed 9 bases, J shed 3 bases, and the junction held 7 bases outside the gene matches.